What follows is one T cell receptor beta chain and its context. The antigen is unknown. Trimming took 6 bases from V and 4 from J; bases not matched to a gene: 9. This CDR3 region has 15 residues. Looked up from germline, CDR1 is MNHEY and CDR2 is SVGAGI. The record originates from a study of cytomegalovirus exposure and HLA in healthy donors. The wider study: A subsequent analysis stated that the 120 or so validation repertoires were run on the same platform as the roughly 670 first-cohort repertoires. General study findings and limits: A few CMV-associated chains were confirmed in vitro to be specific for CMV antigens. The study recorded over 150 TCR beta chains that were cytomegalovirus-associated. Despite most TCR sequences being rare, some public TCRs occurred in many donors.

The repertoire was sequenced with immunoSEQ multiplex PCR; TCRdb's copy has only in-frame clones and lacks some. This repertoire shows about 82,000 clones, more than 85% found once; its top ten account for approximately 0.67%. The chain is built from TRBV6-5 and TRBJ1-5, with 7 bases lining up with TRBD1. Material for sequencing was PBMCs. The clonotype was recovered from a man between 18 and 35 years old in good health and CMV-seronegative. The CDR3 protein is CASRSEGAGNQPQHF. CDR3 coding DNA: TGTGCCAGCAGGTCGGAGGGGGCTGGAAATCAGCCCCAGCATTTT.